This entry features one T cell receptor beta chain sequence. Its antigen is unidentified. In germline, CDR1 is SGHRS, CDR2 YFSETQ. The trim removed 3 bases at V and 6 bases at J, leaving 2 bases unmatched. The CDR3 contains 15 residues. This sample is part of a study of cytomegalovirus exposure and HLA in healthy donors. Regarding the study as a whole: A list of about 160 TCR beta chains associated with cytomegalovirus was given.

PCR amplification relied on 60 Vbeta primers (plus 13 Jbeta primers). Using immunoSEQ multiplex PCR, the repertoire was profiled, and TCRdb retains in-frame clones only, with some absent. Here the sample table reports some 70,000 clones. V gene TRBV5-1 combines with J gene TRBJ2-1, with 14 bases that match TRBD2. The sequenced sample consisted of PBMCs. This clonotype originated in a female donor in good health and CMV-seropositive. The CDR3 nucleotides are TGCGCCAGCAGCTCGGGACTAGCGGGAGCCAATGAGCAGTTCTTC. Translating it yields CASSSGLAGANEQFF.